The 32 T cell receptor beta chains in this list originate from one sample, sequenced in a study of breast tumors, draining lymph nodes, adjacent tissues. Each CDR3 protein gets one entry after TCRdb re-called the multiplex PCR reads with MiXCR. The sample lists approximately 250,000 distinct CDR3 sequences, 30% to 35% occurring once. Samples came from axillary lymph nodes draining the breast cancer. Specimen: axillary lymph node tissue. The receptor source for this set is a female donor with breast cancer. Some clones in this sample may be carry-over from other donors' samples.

The CDR3 here is CSASQGTGNTIYF. CDR3 in DNA: TGCAGTGCTAGTCAGGGGACTGGAAACACCATATATTTT. The V call is TRBV20-1, the J call TRBJ1-3; D may be TRBD1 (6 bases). Germline CDR1 DFQATT, CDR2 SNEGSKA (reference sequence). The CDR3 length is 13 residues. Trimming left V 3 bases short and J 2 bases short, with 8 bases between.

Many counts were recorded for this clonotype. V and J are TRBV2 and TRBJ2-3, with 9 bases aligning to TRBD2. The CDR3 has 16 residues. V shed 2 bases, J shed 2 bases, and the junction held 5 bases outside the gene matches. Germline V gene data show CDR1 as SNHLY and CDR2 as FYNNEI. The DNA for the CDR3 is TGTGCCAGCAGTGAACTAGCGGGACGAACCACAGATACGCAGTATTTT. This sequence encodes CASSELAGRTTDTQYF.

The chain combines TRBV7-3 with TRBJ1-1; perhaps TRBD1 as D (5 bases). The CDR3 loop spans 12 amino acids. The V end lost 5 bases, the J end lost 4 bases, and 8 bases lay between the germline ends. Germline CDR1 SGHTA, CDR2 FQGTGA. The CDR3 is CASSRDLTEAFF. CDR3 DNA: TGTGCCAGCAGCCGGGACCTCACTGAAGCTTTCTTT. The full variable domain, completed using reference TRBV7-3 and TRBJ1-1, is GAGVSQTPSNKVTEKGKYVELRCDPISGHTALYWYRQSLGQGPEFLIYFQGTGAADDSGLPNDRFFAVRPEGSVSTLKIQRTERGDSAVYLCASSRDLTEAFFGQGTRLTVV.

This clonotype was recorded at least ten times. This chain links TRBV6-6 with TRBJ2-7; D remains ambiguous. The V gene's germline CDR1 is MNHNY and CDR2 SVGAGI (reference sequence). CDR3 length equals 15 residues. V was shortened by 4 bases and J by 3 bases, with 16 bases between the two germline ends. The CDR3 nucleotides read TGTGCCAGCAGTTCCGGCAGGAGCCCAATCTACGAGCAGTACTTC. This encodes CASSSGRSPIYEQYF.

The CDR3 here is CATGQGANQPQHF. The CDR3 nucleotides read TGTGCCACTGGACAGGGGGCCAATCAGCCCCAGCATTTT. The rearrangement links TRBV10-3 to TRBJ1-5; TRBD1 matches 11 bases. The germline gives CDR1 ENHRY, CDR2 SYGVKD. CDR3 size: 13 residues. V trimming: 10 bases; J trimming: 3 bases; junction bases outside the gene matches: 2.

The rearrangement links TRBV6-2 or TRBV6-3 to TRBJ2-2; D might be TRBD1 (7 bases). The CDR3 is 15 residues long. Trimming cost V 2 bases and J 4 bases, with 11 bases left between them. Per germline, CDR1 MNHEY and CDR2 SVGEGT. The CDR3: CASSYQGGGTGELFF. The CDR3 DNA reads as TGTGCCAGCAGTTACCAGGGGGGCGGCACCGGGGAGCTGTTTTTT.

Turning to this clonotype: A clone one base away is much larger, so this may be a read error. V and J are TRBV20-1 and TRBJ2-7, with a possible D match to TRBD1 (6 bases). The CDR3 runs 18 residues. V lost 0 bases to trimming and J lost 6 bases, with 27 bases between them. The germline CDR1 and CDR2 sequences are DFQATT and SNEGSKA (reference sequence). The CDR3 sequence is CSARDRGGRTFVEGEQYF. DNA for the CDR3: TGCAGTGCTAGAGATAGAGGGGGTAGGACGTTCGTTGAGGGCGAGCAGTACTTC.

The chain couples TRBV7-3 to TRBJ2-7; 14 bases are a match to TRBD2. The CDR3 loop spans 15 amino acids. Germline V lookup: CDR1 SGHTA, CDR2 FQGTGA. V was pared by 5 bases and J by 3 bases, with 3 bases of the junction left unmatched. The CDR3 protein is CASSPGTSGGYEQYF. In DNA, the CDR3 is TGTGCCAGCAGCCCCGGGACTAGCGGGGGCTACGAGCAGTACTTC.

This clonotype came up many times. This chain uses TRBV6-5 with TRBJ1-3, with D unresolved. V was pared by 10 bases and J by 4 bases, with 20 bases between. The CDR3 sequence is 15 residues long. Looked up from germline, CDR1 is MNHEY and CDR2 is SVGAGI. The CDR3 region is CATVGGNYGGNTIYF. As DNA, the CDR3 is TGTGCCACCGTGGGCGGGAATTATGGGGGAAACACCATATATTTT.

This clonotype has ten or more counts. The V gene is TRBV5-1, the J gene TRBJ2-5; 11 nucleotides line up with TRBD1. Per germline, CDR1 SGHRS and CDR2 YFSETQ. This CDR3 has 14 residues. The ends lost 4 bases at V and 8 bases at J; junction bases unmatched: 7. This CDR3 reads CASSIGQGADTQYF. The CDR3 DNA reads TGCGCCAGCAGCATAGGACAGGGGGCAGACACCCAGTACTTC.

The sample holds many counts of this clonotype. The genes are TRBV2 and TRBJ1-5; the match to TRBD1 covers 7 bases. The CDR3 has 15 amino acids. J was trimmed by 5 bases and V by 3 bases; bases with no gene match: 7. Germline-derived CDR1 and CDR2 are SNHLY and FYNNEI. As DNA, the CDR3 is TGTGCCAGCAGTGATCGGACAGGTAATCATCAGCCCCAGCATTTT. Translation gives CASSDRTGNHQPQHF.

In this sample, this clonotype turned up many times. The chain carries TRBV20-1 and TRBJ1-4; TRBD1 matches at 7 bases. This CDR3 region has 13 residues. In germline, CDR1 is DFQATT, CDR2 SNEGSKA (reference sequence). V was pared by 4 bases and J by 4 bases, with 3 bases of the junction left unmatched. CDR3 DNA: TGCAGTGCTAAGCAGGGGGATAATGAAAAACTGTTTTTT. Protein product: CSAKQGDNEKLFF.

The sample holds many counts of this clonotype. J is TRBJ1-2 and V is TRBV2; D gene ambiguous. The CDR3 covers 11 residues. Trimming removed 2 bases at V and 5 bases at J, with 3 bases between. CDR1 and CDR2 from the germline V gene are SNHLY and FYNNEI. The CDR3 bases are TGTGCCAGCAGTGAAAAGTATGGCTACACCTTC. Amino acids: CASSEKYGYTF. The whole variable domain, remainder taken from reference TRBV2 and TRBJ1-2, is EPEVTQTPSHQVTQMGQEVILRCVPISNHLYFYWYRQILGQKVEFLVSFYNNEISEKSEIFDDQFSVERPDGSNFTLKIRSTKLEDSAMYFCASSEKYGYTFGSGTRLTVV.

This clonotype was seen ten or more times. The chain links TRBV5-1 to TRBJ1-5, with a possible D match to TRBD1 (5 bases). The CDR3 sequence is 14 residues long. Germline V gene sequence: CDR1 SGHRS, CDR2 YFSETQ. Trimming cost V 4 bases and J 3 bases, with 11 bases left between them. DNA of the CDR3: TGCGCCAGCAGCCCTGGACATCCCAATCAGCCCCAGCATTTT. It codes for CASSPGHPNQPQHF.

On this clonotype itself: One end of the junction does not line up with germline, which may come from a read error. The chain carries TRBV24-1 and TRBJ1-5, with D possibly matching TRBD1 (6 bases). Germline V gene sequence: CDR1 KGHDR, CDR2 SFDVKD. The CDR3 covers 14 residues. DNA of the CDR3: TGTGCCACCAGGGGACTAGGGGACAATGAGCCCCAGCATTTT. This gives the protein CATRGLGDNEPQHF.

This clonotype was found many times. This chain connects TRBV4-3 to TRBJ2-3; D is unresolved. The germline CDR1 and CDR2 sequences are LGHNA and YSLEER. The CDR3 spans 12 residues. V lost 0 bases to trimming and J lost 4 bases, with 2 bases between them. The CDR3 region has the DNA TGCGCCAGCAGCCAAGAGGCAGATACGCAGTATTTT. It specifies CASSQEADTQYF.

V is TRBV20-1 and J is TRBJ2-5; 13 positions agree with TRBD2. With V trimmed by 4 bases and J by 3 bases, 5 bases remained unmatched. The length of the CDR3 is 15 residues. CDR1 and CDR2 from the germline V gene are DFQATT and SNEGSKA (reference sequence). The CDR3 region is CSAIRTSGSEETQYF. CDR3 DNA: TGCAGTGCTATAAGGACTAGCGGGAGTGAAGAGACCCAGTACTTC.

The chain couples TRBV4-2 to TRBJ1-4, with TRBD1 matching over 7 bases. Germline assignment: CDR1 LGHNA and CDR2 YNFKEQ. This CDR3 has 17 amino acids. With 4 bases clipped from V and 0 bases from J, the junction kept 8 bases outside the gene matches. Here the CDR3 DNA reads TGTGCCAGCAGCCTACACAGGGGACCGACAACTAATGAAAAACTGTTTTTT. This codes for CASSLHRGPTTNEKLFF.

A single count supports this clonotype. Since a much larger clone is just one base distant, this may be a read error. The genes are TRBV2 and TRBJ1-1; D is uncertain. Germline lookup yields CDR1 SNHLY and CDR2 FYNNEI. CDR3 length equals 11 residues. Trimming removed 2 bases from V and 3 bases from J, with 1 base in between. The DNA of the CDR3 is TGTGCCAGCAGTGAACACACTGAAGCTTTCTTT. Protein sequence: CASSEHTEAFF.

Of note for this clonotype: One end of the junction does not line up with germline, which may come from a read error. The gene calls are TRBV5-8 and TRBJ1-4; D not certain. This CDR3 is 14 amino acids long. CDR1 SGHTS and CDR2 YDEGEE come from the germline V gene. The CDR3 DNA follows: TGTGCCAGCAGTCGGGAGCTGTGGGGTGAAAAACTGGTTTTT. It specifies CASSRELWGEKLVF. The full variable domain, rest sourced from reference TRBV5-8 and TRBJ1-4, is EAGVTQSPTHLIKTRGQQATLRCSPISGHTSVYWYQQALGLGLQFLLWYDEGEERNRGNFPPRFSGRQFPNYSSELNVNALELEDSALYLCASSRELWGEKLVFGSGTQLSVL.

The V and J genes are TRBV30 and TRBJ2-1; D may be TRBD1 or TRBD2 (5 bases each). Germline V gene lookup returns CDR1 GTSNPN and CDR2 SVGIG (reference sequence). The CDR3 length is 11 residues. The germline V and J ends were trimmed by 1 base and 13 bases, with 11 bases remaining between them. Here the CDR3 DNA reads TGTGCCTGGAGTGCCGGTGGGGGTCAGTTCTTC. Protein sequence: CAWSAGGGQFF.

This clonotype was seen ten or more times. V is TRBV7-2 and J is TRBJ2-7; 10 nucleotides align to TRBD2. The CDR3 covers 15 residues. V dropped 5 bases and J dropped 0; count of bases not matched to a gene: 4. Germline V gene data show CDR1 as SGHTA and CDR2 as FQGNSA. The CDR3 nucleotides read TGTGCCAGCAGCGTAACTAGCGGGGCCTCCTACGAGCAGTACTTC. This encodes CASSVTSGASYEQYF.

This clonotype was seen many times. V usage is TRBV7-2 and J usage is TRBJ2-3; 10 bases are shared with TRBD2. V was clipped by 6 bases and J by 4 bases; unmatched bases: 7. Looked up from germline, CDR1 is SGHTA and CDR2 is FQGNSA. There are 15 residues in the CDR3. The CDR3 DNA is TGTGCCAGCAGATCTAGCGGGAGTGGCGCAGATACGCAGTATTTT. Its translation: CASRSSGSGADTQYF.

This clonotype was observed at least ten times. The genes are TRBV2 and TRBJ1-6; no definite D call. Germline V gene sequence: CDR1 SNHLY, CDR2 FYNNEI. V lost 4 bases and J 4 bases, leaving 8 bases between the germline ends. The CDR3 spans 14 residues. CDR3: CASSVWQYNSPLHF. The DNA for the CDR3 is TGTGCCAGCAGTGTTTGGCAATATAATTCACCCCTCCACTTT.

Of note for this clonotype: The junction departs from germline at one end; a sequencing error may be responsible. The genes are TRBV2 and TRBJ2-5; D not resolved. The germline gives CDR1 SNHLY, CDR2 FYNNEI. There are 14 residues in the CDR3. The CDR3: CTSFQANHQETQHF. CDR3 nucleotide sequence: TGTACCAGCTTCCAGGCAAATCACCAAGAGACCCAGCACTTC.

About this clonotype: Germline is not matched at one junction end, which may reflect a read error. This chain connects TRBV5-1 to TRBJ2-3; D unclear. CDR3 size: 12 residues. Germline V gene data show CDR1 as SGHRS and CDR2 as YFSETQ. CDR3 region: CASSPTADTHYF. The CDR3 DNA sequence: TGCGCCAGCAGCCCCACCGCGGATACGCACTATTTT.

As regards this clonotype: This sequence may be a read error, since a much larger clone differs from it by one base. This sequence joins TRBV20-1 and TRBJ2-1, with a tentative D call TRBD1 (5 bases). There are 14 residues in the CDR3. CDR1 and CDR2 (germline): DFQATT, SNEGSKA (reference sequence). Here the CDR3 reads CSARTSRPYTEQFF. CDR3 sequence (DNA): TGCAGTGCAAGGACAAGTCGTCCTTACACTGAGCAGTTCTTC.

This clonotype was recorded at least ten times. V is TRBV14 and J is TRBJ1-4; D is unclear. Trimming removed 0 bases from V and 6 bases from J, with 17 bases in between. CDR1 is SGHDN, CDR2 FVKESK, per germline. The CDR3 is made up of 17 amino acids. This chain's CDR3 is CASSQDGPALEDEKLFF. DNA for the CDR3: TGTGCCAGCAGCCAAGATGGCCCGGCACTTGAGGATGAAAAACTGTTTTTT.

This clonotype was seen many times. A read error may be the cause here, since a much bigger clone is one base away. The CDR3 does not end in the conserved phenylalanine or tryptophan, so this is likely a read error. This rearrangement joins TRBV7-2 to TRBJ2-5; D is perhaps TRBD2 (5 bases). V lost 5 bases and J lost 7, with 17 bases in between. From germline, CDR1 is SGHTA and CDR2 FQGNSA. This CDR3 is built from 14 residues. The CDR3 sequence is CASSGRGRLGTQYL. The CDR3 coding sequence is TGTGCCAGCAGCGGACGGGGTCGGTTGGGGACCCAGTACCTC.

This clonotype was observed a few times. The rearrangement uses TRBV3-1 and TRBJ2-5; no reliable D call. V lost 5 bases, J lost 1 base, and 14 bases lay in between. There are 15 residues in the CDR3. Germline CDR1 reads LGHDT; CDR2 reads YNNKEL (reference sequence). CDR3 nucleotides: TGTGCCAGCAGCTCCCCTACTATGGTCCAAGAGACCCAGTACTTC. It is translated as CASSSPTMVQETQYF.

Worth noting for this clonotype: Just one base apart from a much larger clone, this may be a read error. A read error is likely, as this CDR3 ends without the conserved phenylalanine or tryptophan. CDR3 bases: TGTGCCAGCAGCACCGATGCCCGTGAAGAGACCCAGTACCTC. Its protein is CASSTDAREETQYL. The chain combines TRBV7-2 with TRBJ2-5; D is unclear. Trimming took 5 bases from V and 3 from J, leaving 13 bases between them. From germline, CDR1 is SGHTA and CDR2 FQGNSA. The CDR3 has 14 amino acids.

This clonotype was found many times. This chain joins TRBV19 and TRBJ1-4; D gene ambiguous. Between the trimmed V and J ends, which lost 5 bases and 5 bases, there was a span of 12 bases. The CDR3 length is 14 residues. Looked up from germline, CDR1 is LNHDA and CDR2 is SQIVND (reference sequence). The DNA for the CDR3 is TGTGCCAGTAGTTGGATCGGATCAAATGAAAAACTGTTTTTT. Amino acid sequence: CASSWIGSNEKLFF.